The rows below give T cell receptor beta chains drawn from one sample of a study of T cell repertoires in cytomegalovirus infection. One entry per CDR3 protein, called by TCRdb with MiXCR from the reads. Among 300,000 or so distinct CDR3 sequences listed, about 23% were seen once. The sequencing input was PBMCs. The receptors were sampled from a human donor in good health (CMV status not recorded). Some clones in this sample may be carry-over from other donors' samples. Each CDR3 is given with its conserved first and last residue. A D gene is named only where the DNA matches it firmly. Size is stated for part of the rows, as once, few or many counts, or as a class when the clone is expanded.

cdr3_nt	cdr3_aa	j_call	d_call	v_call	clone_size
TGTGCCAGCAGGCACCGGGACAGGATATCCTACGAGCAGTACTTC	CASRHRDRISYEQYF	TRBJ2-7	TRBD1	TRBV6-1	.
TGTGCCAGCAGACCTACCGGGATCCAAGAGACCCAGTACTTC	CASRPTGIQETQYF	TRBJ2-5	.	TRBV5-6	few
TGTGCCAGCAGCTTGGGCCAAGGGCATAATGAAAAACTGTTTTTT	CASSLGQGHNEKLFF	TRBJ1-4	.	TRBV7-2	many
TGTGCCAGCGGACTAGCGGGAGGATTGGCCGGGGAGCTGTTTTTT	CASGLAGGLAGELFF	TRBJ2-2	TRBD2	TRBV11-2	many
TGTGCCAGTTCGGCCGGGAGCGAGACCCAGTACTTC	CASSAGSETQYF	TRBJ2-5	.	TRBV12-3/TRBV12-4	.
TGCAGTGCTAGCGGGACAGGGGGCACTGAAGCTTTCTTT	CSASGTGGTEAFF	TRBJ1-1	TRBD1	TRBV20-1	.
TGTGCCACCAGCGCCCTACAGGGAGACAATGAAAAACTGTTTTTT	CATSALQGDNEKLFF	TRBJ1-4	.	TRBV15	.
TGTGCCAGCAGCCATTCAGGACTCAATCAGCCCCAGCATTTT	CASSHSGLNQPQHF	TRBJ1-5	.	TRBV7-2	many
TGCAGCGTTGAGCCCCTGGTACTAGCGGGCGATATCTCCTACGAGCAGTACTTC	CSVEPLVLAGDISYEQYF	TRBJ2-7	TRBD2	TRBV29-1	few
TGTGCCAGCAGCTTAGAAGTATCGCTACCTGGCAATGAGCAGTTCTTC	CASSLEVSLPGNEQFF	TRBJ2-1	.	TRBV7-2	many
TGTGCCAGCAGCGGGACCAGGGGGGCAGAAGGCTACACCTTC	CASSGTRGAEGYTF	TRBJ1-2	TRBD1	TRBV7-2	many
TGTGCCAGCAGCTTCGGACAGGGGGGGACTGAAGCTTTCTTT	CASSFGQGGTEAFF	TRBJ1-1	TRBD1	TRBV7-2	many
TGTGCCAGCAGCTTAGTAGACACCTTACAAGAGACCCAGTACTTC	CASSLVDTLQETQYF	TRBJ2-5	.	TRBV7-3	few
TGTGCCAGCAGCACATCATACACCGGGGAGCTGTTTTTT	CASSTSYTGELFF	TRBJ2-2	.	TRBV11-2	.
TGTGCCAGCAGATCCGACAGGGGGCCGGGGGCTTTCTTT	CASRSDRGPGAFF	TRBJ1-1	TRBD1	TRBV28	many
TGTGCCAGCAGTTACTCTCAAGCTAGCACAGATACGCAGTATTTT	CASSYSQASTDTQYF	TRBJ2-3	.	TRBV6-6	.
TGTGCCAGCAGCTTAGGAGACCAAGAGACCCAGTACTTC	CASSLGDQETQYF	TRBJ2-5	.	TRBV7-2	.
TGCAGTGCTGAGAAAACAGTGGGGCGAGGTGAGCAGTTCTTC	CSAEKTVGRGEQFF	TRBJ2-1	.	TRBV20-1	few
TGTGCCAGCACCCCACCGGACAGAAAACTCAATGAGCAGTTCTTC	CASTPPDRKLNEQFF	TRBJ2-1	.	TRBV6-1	.
TGTGCCAGCAGTTCGGGCATCTTCAACGGGGAGCTGTTTTTT	CASSSGIFNGELFF	TRBJ2-2	.	TRBV28	many
TGTGCCAGTAGTATGGAGCAGGGATCAGATACGCAGTATTTT	CASSMEQGSDTQYF	TRBJ2-3	.	TRBV19	few
TGCAGTGCTAGAGGTGCAGGGTATAATTCACCCCTCCACTTT	CSARGAGYNSPLHF	TRBJ1-6	.	TRBV20-1	.
TGTGCCAGCAGTCCAGGGACGGGAGTATATGGCTACACCTTC	CASSPGTGVYGYTF	TRBJ1-2	.	TRBV6-1	.
TGTGCCAGCAGCCGGGGGGACGGGAGCTCCTATAATTCACCCCTCCACTTT	CASSRGDGSSYNSPLHF	TRBJ1-6	.	TRBV7-2	many
TGTGCCAGCAGCTCGGGTCAACGAACTCGGGAGACCCAGTACTTC	CASSSGQRTRETQYF	TRBJ2-5	.	TRBV7-6	.
TGTGCCAGCAAAAATAGCCGGGACGGTGGAAACACCATATATTTT	CASKNSRDGGNTIYF	TRBJ1-3	.	TRBV7-9	many
TGTGCCAGCAAGATACCGGGACAGGGGTTCGAGCAGTACTTC	CASKIPGQGFEQYF	TRBJ2-7	TRBD1	TRBV28	.